What follows are 23 T cell receptor beta chains derived from one specimen sequenced in a study of blood T cell repertoires in COVID-19. TCRdb's copy holds only in-frame clones and misses some; the assay was immunoSEQ multiplex PCR. The sample contains about 490,000 clones, 80% to 90% of which appear only once. Sequenced sample: peripheral blood. The source is a human donor in a cohort sampled during active COVID-19.

This chain links TRBV2 with TRBJ2-3; 13 bases are shared with TRBD2. V was clipped by 11 bases and J by 6 bases; unmatched bases: 11. This CDR3 spans 15 amino acids. Germline CDR1 SNHLY, CDR2 FYNNEI. This CDR3 reads CAGTSGRAGADTQYF. CDR3 DNA sequence: TGTGCCGGCACTAGCGGGAGGGCCGGGGCGGATACGCAGTATTTT.

Only a few counts were recorded for this clone. The chain joins TRBV7-2 to TRBJ1-3, with D maybe TRBD1 (5 bases). Germline V CDR1 and CDR2: SGHTA, FQGNSA. V shed 1 base and J shed 4 bases, with 8 bases lying between them. This CDR3 spans 14 amino acids. CDR3 protein: CASSLVTGGNTIYF. The CDR3 DNA sequence: TGTGCCAGCAGCTTAGTAACAGGCGGAAACACCATATATTTT. The variable domain in full, with the rest retrieved from reference TRBV7-2 and TRBJ1-3, is GAGVSQSPSNKVTEKGKDVELRCDPISGHTALYWYRQSLGQGLEFLIYFQGNSAPDKSGLPSDRFSAERTGGSVSTLTIQRTQQEDSAVYLCASSLVTGGNTIYFGEGSWLTVV.

A note on this clone: The same CDR3 is also encoded by other DNA sequences in this sample. The chain carries TRBV29-1 and TRBJ2-3, with TRBD1 as a possible D gene (6 bases). Trimming shortened V by 1 base and J by 1 base, and 12 bases separated the two germline ends. The germline CDR1 and CDR2 sequences are SQVTM and ANQGSEA. CDR3 length: 15 residues. The CDR3 sequence is CSVEVGAGGTDTQYF. The DNA for the CDR3 is TGCAGCGTTGAAGTCGGGGCAGGGGGCACAGATACGCAGTATTTT.

The V gene is TRBV6-5, the J gene TRBJ1-5; 11 bases are a match to TRBD1. The CDR3 is 13 residues long. Germline CDR1 reads MNHEY; CDR2 reads SVGAGI. Losses at the gene ends were 8 bases for V and 4 bases for J; bases not matched to a gene: 1. The CDR3 DNA follows: TGTGCCAGCCGGGACAGGGGGAATCAGCCCCAGCATTTT. This sequence encodes CASRDRGNQPQHF.

The chain recombines TRBV19 with TRBJ1-2; 7 bases agree with TRBD1. CDR1 LNHDA and CDR2 SQIVND come from the germline V gene (reference sequence). The CDR3 totals 13 residues. With V trimmed by 6 bases and J by 6 bases, 7 bases remained unmatched. In DNA, the CDR3 is TGTGCCAGTAGGTACAGGGGAGCTGATGGCTACACCTTC. Encoded protein: CASRYRGADGYTF.

The gene calls are TRBV7-9 and TRBJ1-1; 8 bases line up with TRBD1. The V and J ends lost 6 bases and 7 bases, in that order; junction bases with no gene match: 10. This CDR3 region has 14 residues. The germline CDR1 and CDR2 sequences are SEHNR and FQNEAQ (reference sequence). In DNA, the CDR3 is TGTGCCAGCAGACTCCAGGACAGGGAGGATGAAGCTTTCTTT. Amino acids: CASRLQDREDEAFF.

The chain has TRBV3-1 (or the pseudogene TRBV3-2) and TRBJ1-6, with 7 bases matching TRBD1. Germline lookup yields CDR1 LGHDT and CDR2 YNNKEL (reference sequence). J lost 6 bases, V lost 4 bases, and 9 bases had no gene match. This CDR3 is 16 amino acids long. In DNA, the CDR3 is TGTGCCAGCAGCCTAATGTGGGGACAGCTTAATTCACCCCTCCACTTT. Protein: CASSLMWGQLNSPLHF.

The chain links TRBV7-2 to TRBJ2-3; D unclear. Trimming removed 5 bases from V and 2 bases from J, with 11 bases in between. The germline V gene has CDR1 SGHTA and CDR2 FQGNSA. The CDR3 runs to 14 residues. CDR3 region: CASSPLHSTDTQYF. CDR3 in DNA: TGTGCCAGCAGCCCTTTGCACTCCACAGATACGCAGTATTTT.

CDR3: CASSSGSGGYTF. The CDR3 region has the DNA TGTGCCAGCAGCTCAGGGTCGGGTGGCTACACCTTC. The chain is built from TRBV6-5 and TRBJ1-2; perhaps TRBD1 as D (5 bases). The CDR3 spans 12 residues. V was pared by 6 bases and J by 7 bases, with 12 bases between. CDR1 and CDR2 (germline): MNHEY, SVGAGI.

The chain uses TRBV6-6 and TRBJ2-1, with 11 positions matching TRBD2. The length of the CDR3 is 15 residues. Germline trimming cut 4 bases from V and 7 bases from J; bases unmatched to any gene: 6. Germline V gene sequence: CDR1 MNHNY, CDR2 SVGAGI (reference sequence). Here the CDR3 DNA reads TGTGCCAGCAGTTGGACTAGCGGGTTGATGAATGAGCAGTTCTTC. Translation: CASSWTSGLMNEQFF.

This clone occurred once. V is TRBV11-3 and J is TRBJ2-2; TRBD1 matches 11 bases. With V trimmed by 4 bases and J by 7 bases, 11 bases remained unmatched. Per the germline V gene, CDR1 is SGHNT and CDR2 is YENEEA. CDR3 size: 17 residues. CDR3 nucleotides: TGTGCCAGCAGCTCCGGACAGGGGGCTTCCCCAGGCGGGGAGCTGTTTTTT. The encoded protein is CASSSGQGASPGGELFF.

The chain employs TRBV3-1 (or the pseudogene TRBV3-2) and TRBJ1-4; the D gene is possibly TRBD1 (6 bases). With 10 bases removed from V and 7 bases from J, the gap between germline ends came to 19 bases. Germline V lookup: CDR1 LGHDT, CDR2 YNNKEL (reference sequence). The CDR3 is 14 amino acids. The CDR3 protein is CATSLGGGGEKLFF. The CDR3 bases are TGTGCCACCTCCCTGGGGGGGGGCGGTGAAAAACTGTTTTTT.

CDR3 in DNA: TGTGCCAGCAGCACAGGGTCTCCCTCTGGGGCCAACGTCCTGACTTTC. Encoded protein: CASSTGSPSGANVLTF. The V and J genes are TRBV11-2 and TRBJ2-6; TRBD1 is a possible D gene (6 bases). Germline lookup yields CDR1 SGHAT and CDR2 FQNNGV. The CDR3 spans 16 residues. The V gene lost 5 bases and the J gene lost 0 bases, with 11 bases spanning the gap.

The chain joins TRBV7-9 to TRBJ1-1; no reliable D call. The V end was cut by 5 bases, the J end by 0 bases, with 7 bases between. Per germline, CDR1 SEHNR and CDR2 FQNEAQ (reference sequence). The CDR3 spans 13 residues. CDR3 amino acids: CASSAEMNTEAFF. DNA for the CDR3: TGTGCCAGCAGCGCTGAGATGAACACTGAAGCTTTCTTT.

In its sample, this clone was seen once. The CDR3 reads CASQWARGDYGYTF. DNA of the CDR3: TGTGCCAGCCAGTGGGCCAGGGGGGACTATGGCTACACCTTC. The chain combines TRBV28 with TRBJ1-2; TRBD1 agrees at 7 bases. The germline V gene has CDR1 MDHEN and CDR2 SYDVKM. With V trimmed by 8 bases and J by 3 bases, 9 bases remained unmatched. The CDR3 loop spans 14 amino acids.

The chain has TRBV9 and TRBJ2-5; D perhaps matches TRBD2 (6 bases). The CDR3 spans 14 residues. From germline, CDR1 is SGDLS and CDR2 YYNGEE. V was cut by 4 bases and J by 1 base, with 11 bases left in between. CDR3 DNA: TGTGCCAGCAGCCCCCGGGACTTCCAAGAGACCCAGTACTTC. This gives the protein CASSPRDFQETQYF.

The chain combines TRBV5-1 with TRBJ2-5; 8 nucleotides agree with TRBD2. Per germline, CDR1 SGHRS and CDR2 YFSETQ. There are 12 residues in the CDR3. J was trimmed by 3 bases and V by 7 bases; bases with no gene match: 2. CDR3 sequence reads: CASSGGEETQYF. The CDR3 bases are TGCGCCAGCTCGGGAGGGGAAGAGACCCAGTACTTC.

On this clone itself: A junction boundary mismatches the germline segment, possibly from a read error. The J gene is TRBJ2-2, the V gene TRBV7-7; 10 bases fit TRBD2. Germline CDR1 and CDR2: SSHAT and FNYEAQ (reference sequence). The CDR3 contains 16 residues. CDR3 sequence (DNA): TGTGCTAGCAGCCCTGGGACTAGCGTGAACACCGGGGAGCTGTTTTTT. As protein: CASSPGTSVNTGELFF.

V and J are TRBV3-1 (or the pseudogene TRBV3-2) and TRBJ2-4; tentative D call: TRBD2 (6 bases). Trimming shortened V by 4 bases and J by 0 bases, and 13 bases separated the two germline ends. The CDR3 is made up of 16 amino acids. Germline V gene sequence: CDR1 LGHDT, CDR2 YNNKEL (reference sequence). CDR3 amino acids: CASSPQTRLAKNIQYF. The CDR3 coding sequence is TGTGCCAGCAGCCCGCAGACTAGACTAGCCAAAAACATTCAGTACTTC.

This rearrangement joins TRBV19 to TRBJ1-1, with D possibly being TRBD1 (6 bases). This CDR3 is built from 12 residues. CDR1 and CDR2 from the germline V gene are LNHDA and SQIVND (reference sequence). The V gene lost 6 bases and the J gene lost 7 bases, with 12 bases spanning the gap. CDR3 DNA sequence: TGTGCCAGTAGGCGGACAGCCTTTGAAGCTTTCTTT. Amino acids: CASRRTAFEAFF.

This chain links TRBV4-2 with TRBJ2-1; possible D gene TRBD1, 6 bases. Trimming stripped 4 bases from V and 5 bases from J, with 12 bases between. Germline values: CDR1 LGHNA, CDR2 YNFKEQ. The CDR3 has 14 amino acids. The CDR3 sequence is CASSLGQTDNEQFF. CDR3 DNA: TGTGCCAGCAGCCTCGGACAGACAGACAATGAGCAGTTCTTC.

The chain links TRBV5-1 to TRBJ2-7; perhaps TRBD1 as D (5 bases). This CDR3 is 14 amino acids long. Germline CDR1 is SGHRS and CDR2 is YFSETQ. V gave up 0 bases and J gave up 2 bases, with 9 bases separating them. The CDR3, as DNA: TGCGCCAGCAGCTTGGCAGGGTGGGCCTACGAGCAGTACTTC. This sequence encodes CASSLAGWAYEQYF.

The V and J genes are TRBV28 and TRBJ2-7; 9 bases are a match to TRBD1. The J segment lost 1 base and the V segment lost 4 bases, leaving 11 bases of the junction unmatched. The length of the CDR3 is 17 residues. Germline CDR1 and CDR2: MDHEN and SYDVKM. CDR3 in amino acids: CASSSHALGTGSYEQYF. The CDR3 region has the DNA TGTGCCAGCAGTTCCCACGCCTTAGGGACAGGGTCCTACGAGCAGTACTTC. Based on the CDR3 plus reference TRBV28 and TRBJ2-7, the full variable domain is DVKVTQSSRYLVKRTGEKVFLECVQDMDHENMFWYRQDPGLGLRLIYFSYDVKMKEKGDIPEGYSVSREKKERFSLILESASTNQTSMYLCASSSHALGTGSYEQYFGPGTRLTVT.